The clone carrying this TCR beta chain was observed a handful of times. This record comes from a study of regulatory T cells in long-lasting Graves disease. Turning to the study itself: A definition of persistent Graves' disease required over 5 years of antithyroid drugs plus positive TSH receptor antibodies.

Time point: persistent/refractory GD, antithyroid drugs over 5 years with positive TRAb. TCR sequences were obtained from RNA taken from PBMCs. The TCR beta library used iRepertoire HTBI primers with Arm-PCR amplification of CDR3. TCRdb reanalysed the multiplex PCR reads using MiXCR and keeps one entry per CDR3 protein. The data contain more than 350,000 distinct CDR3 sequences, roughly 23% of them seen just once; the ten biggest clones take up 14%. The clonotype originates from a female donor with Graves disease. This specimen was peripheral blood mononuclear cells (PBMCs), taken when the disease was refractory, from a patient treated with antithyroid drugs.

CDR3 region: CASSSNTGAVSGANVLTF. In nucleotides, the CDR3 is TGTGCCAGCAGCTCAAATACAGGGGCCGTCTCTGGGGCCAACGTCCTGACTTTC. The chain uses TRBV11-2 and TRBJ2-6; 7 nucleotides align to TRBD1. Losses at the gene ends were 4 bases for V and 0 bases for J; bases not matched to a gene: 9. Germline values: CDR1 SGHAT, CDR2 FQNNGV. The CDR3 spans 18 residues. Full variable domain (remainder filled in from reference TRBV11-2 and TRBJ2-6): EAGVAQSPRYKIIEKRQSVAFWCNPISGHATLYWYQQILGQGPKLLIQFQNNGVVDDSQLPKDRFSAERLKGVDSTLKIQPAKLEDSAVYLCASSSNTGAVSGANVLTFGAGSRLTVL.